This note documents a single TCR beta chain sequence. Its antigen remains unidentified. Unique molecular identifiers were present on cDNA, and template switching added a universal primer site. From the 5' RACE reads, TCRdb called clonotypes with MiXCR, one entry per CDR3 protein. The repertoire consists of 1,800,000 or so distinct CDR3 sequences, with about 32% occurring once and the leading ten covering under 0.35%. This sample is part of a study of identical twins. Study-wide results and caveats: Insertions were reduced in abundant cord blood beta clonotypes but not in memory repertoires. Out-of-frame alpha sequences shared by twins were enriched for low generation probability.

The sequence derives from a newborn girl in good health. The sample consisted of cord blood.

The CDR3 spells CASSSRGRMNTEAFF. The CDR3 DNA reads TGTGCCAGCAGTTCCAGGGGGCGGATGAACACTGAAGCTTTCTTT. The chain links TRBV28 to TRBJ1-1; 8 bases map to TRBD1. Trimming took 4 bases from V and 0 from J; bases not matched to a gene: 4. This CDR3 is built from 15 residues. The germline CDR1 and CDR2 sequences are MDHEN and SYDVKM.